This TCR beta chain was captured in a study of human thymus T cells. This clone was recorded only once. Profiling relied on immunoSEQ multiplex PCR, and the TCRdb table lists in-frame clones only, not all of them. Among 54,000 or so clones listed, 94% were seen once. V gave up 6 bases and J gave up 0 bases, with 5 bases separating them. Germline CDR1 reads DFQATT; CDR2 reads SNEGSKA (reference sequence). The CDR3 is 11 amino acids. The clonotype originates from a boy younger than two with a congenital heart defect but otherwise immunologically healthy. The sequenced sample consisted of blood. This chain joins TRBV20-1 and TRBJ1-1, with no clear D. This CDR3 reads CSAGMNTEAFF. CDR3 bases: TGCAGTGCCGGCATGAACACTGAAGCTTTCTTT.